This T cell receptor (beta chain) was found in a study of CD8 T cells in ankylosing spondylitis. Whole-study results and caveats: Disease-associated clonotypes exhibited CD8+ identity and were relatively infrequent in peripheral blood. Typical of ankylosing spondylitis blood, it appeared, was a TCR beta motif of eight highly homologous variants. From matched ankylosing spondylitis synovial fluid, disease-linked clones were reportedly recovered at significantly enriched levels.

Researchers built TCR beta libraries using quantitative 5'-RACE with molecular barcodes. Each CDR3 protein gets one entry after TCRdb re-called the 5' RACE reads with MiXCR. The data show 200,000 to 250,000 distinct CDR3 sequences, with roughly 10% seen just once and 2.5% to 3% held by the top ten. Trimming took off 6 bases at V and 0 bases at J, with 16 bases between the two ends. The CDR3 has 16 residues. Germline CDR1 is LNHDA and CDR2 is SQIVND (reference sequence). As concerns this clonotype: Its antigen is still unknown.

The TCR comes from a male donor with ankylosing spondylitis or in good health (not recorded which). The specimen was blood, either unsorted or a sorted T cell fraction (not recorded which). The chain is built from TRBV19 and TRBJ2-3; D possibly corresponds to TRBD2 (5 bases). The CDR3 spells CASRFGRAHSTDTQYF. The CDR3 DNA sequence: TGTGCCAGTAGGTTTGGGAGAGCCCATAGCACAGATACGCAGTATTTT.